This T cell receptor beta chain was documented in a study of somatic mutations in cytotoxic T cells in rheumatoid arthritis. V was trimmed by 6 bases and J by 7 bases, leaving 13 bases between them. In germline, CDR1 is MNHEY, CDR2 SMNVEV (reference sequence). The CDR3 is 13 residues long. Study-wide results and limits: Greater age accompanied higher CD8+ clonality in rheumatoid arthritis patients, a pattern that was absent in healthy controls. The clonality of CD8+ T cells was not significantly different between rheumatoid arthritis patients and age-matched healthy controls.

The repertoire was sequenced with immunoSEQ multiplex PCR; TCRdb's copy has only in-frame clones and lacks some. The sample has about 11,000 clones; roughly 74% are singletons. Concerning this clone itself: The antigen remains undetermined.

This TCR was recovered from a man in his 60s in good health. The material sequenced was CD8+ T cells sorted from blood. This chain joins TRBV27 and TRBJ1-5; D gene ambiguous. The CDR3: CASSTVVGQPQHF. The CDR3, as DNA: TGTGCCAGCAGCACCGTGGTGGGCCAGCCCCAGCATTTT.